The 14 T cell receptor beta chains below were found in one sample sequenced in a study of blood T cells in healthy people across ages. For the second PCR, which ran for about 7 to 11 cycles, a sample-barcoded 5' primer and a J-beta primer mix were used. TCRdb reanalysed the 5' RACE reads using MiXCR and keeps one entry per CDR3 protein. The data hold 700,000 or so distinct CDR3 sequences, with about 20% observed a single time. The material sequenced was blood. The receptors were sampled from a man aged 65 to 85 in good health.

The V gene is TRBV12-3 or TRBV12-4, the J gene TRBJ2-5; D ambiguous. Trimming pared 1 base from V and 5 bases from J, leaving 11 bases between. This CDR3 spans 14 amino acids. CDR3 coding DNA: TGTGCCAGCAGTTTAGACCTCGTCCGGGAGACCCAGTACTTC. The encoded protein is CASSLDLVRETQYF.

This clonotype was observed a few times. The chain uses TRBV10-2 and TRBJ1-5, with D unresolved. Looked up from germline, CDR1 is WSHSY and CDR2 is SAAADI. This CDR3 contains 15 residues. The V end was cut by 0 bases, the J end by 3 bases, with 9 bases between. The CDR3 region is CASSESLLPNQPQHF. CDR3 bases: TGCGCCAGCAGTGAGTCGTTACTGCCCAATCAGCCCCAGCATTTT.

This clonotype was recorded a few times. V and J are TRBV7-9 and TRBJ2-3; 10 bases line up with TRBD2. The CDR3 totals 16 residues. V was clipped by 2 bases and J by 0 bases; unmatched bases: 2. Germline V lookup: CDR1 SEHNR, CDR2 FQNEAQ (reference sequence). The CDR3 bases are TGTGCCAGCAGCTTACTAGCGGGGGTGAGCACAGATACGCAGTATTTT. Its translation is CASSLLAGVSTDTQYF.

V and J are TRBV19 and TRBJ1-2, with TRBD1 matching 10 bases. This CDR3 comprises 12 residues. With 4 bases clipped from V and 11 bases from J, the junction kept 4 bases outside the gene matches. CDR1 and CDR2 (germline): LNHDA, SQIVND (reference sequence). The CDR3 sequence is CASSTRQGAYTF. For the CDR3, the DNA is TGTGCCAGTAGTACGAGACAGGGGGCTTACACCTTC.

This clonotype occurred many times. This rearrangement joins TRBV6-4 to TRBJ2-3; possibly TRBD2 for D (5 bases). V was clipped by 6 bases and J by 0 bases, with 10 bases between them. CDR3 length: 14 amino acids. The germline V gene encodes CDR1 MRHNA and CDR2 SNTAGT. Here the CDR3 reads CASSRLASTDTQYF. The CDR3 DNA reads as TGTGCCAGCAGCCGATTAGCGAGCACAGATACGCAGTATTTT.

In DNA form, the CDR3 reads TGTGCCAGCAGCCGCCCCGCGGGACTAGAGCCGACCCAGTACTTC. It translates to CASSRPAGLEPTQYF. V usage is TRBV3-1 and J usage is TRBJ2-5; 8 bases are shared with TRBD2. The CDR3 contains 15 residues. Trimming cost V 4 bases and J 7 bases; bases outside gene matches: 11. Per the germline V gene, CDR1 is LGHDT and CDR2 is YNNKEL (reference sequence).

This chain joins TRBV20-1 and TRBJ2-3, with D tentatively TRBD2 (6 bases). CDR3 length equals 11 residues. From germline, CDR1 is DFQATT and CDR2 SNEGSKA (reference sequence). Trimming took off 7 bases at V and 11 bases at J, with 16 bases between the two ends. Written as DNA, the CDR3 is TGCAGTGTTGCGGGACCTTTTGAGCAGTATTTT. Translation: CSVAGPFEQYF.

The genes are TRBV7-9 and TRBJ2-4; the D is unclear. CDR3 length: 14 amino acids. Trimming cost V 5 bases and J 0 bases, with 8 bases left between them. The germline CDR1 and CDR2 sequences are SEHNR and FQNEAQ (reference sequence). The CDR3 region has the DNA TGTGCCAGCAGCCACGATCCAGCCAAAAACATTCAGTACTTC. Translating gives CASSHDPAKNIQYF.

The rearrangement uses TRBV27 and TRBJ1-4; 7 bases fit TRBD1. The CDR3 contains 15 residues. Germline V gene lookup returns CDR1 MNHEY and CDR2 SMNVEV (reference sequence). J was trimmed by 7 bases and V by 3 bases; bases with no gene match: 8. CDR3 sequence (DNA): TGTGCCAGCAGTTTGAACAGGGGTCTGGGTGAAAAACTGTTTTTT. This codes for CASSLNRGLGEKLFF.

The chain combines TRBV3-1 with TRBJ1-4; 9 bases fit TRBD1. Trimming at V came to 8 bases and at J to 6 bases, leaving 4 bases not matched to a gene. From germline, CDR1 is LGHDT and CDR2 YNNKEL (reference sequence). The CDR3 is 13 residues long. The CDR3 DNA reads as TGTGCCAGCGGGGACAGGGCGCATGAAAAACTGTTTTTT. This sequence encodes CASGDRAHEKLFF.

This clonotype was seen only a few times. The rearrangement joins TRBV7-2 to TRBJ2-5, with 11 nucleotides matching TRBD2. Germline values: CDR1 SGHTA, CDR2 FQGNSA. The CDR3 consists of 18 residues. The ends lost 4 bases at V and 1 base at J; junction bases unmatched: 11. The CDR3 protein is CASSSGGGLAVSQETQYF. Written as DNA, the CDR3 is TGTGCCAGCAGCTCGGGGGGGGGACTAGCGGTCTCCCAAGAGACCCAGTACTTC.

This clonotype was counted ten times or more. The chain is built from TRBV29-1 and TRBJ1-5; D gene uncertain. The CDR3 contains 12 residues. Germline V gene sequence: CDR1 SQVTM, CDR2 ANQGSEA. With 4 bases removed from V and 7 bases from J, the gap between germline ends came to 11 bases. The CDR3 nucleotides are TGCAGCGTTGGGGATTCTAAGCAGCCCCAGCATTTT. This gives the protein CSVGDSKQPQHF.

This clonotype was seen more than once but under ten times. The chain employs TRBV6-6 and TRBJ1-1; a weak D match, TRBD1 (5 bases). The CDR3 is made up of 14 amino acids. V was cut by 0 bases and J by 4 bases, with 9 bases left in between. The germline V gene encodes CDR1 MNHNY and CDR2 SVGAGI (reference sequence). The CDR3 loop is CASSYSLGGTEAFF. The CDR3 nucleotides read TGTGCCAGCAGTTACTCACTCGGGGGCACTGAAGCTTTCTTT.

The rearrangement joins TRBV7-7 to TRBJ2-7, with TRBD1 matching over 9 bases. V lost 0 bases to trimming and J lost 3 bases; unmatched junction nucleotides: 0. The CDR3 is 14 residues long. Germline CDR1 is SSHAT and CDR2 is FNYEAQ (reference sequence). The CDR3 DNA follows: TGTGCCAGCAGCTTAGCGGGACAGGGCTACGAGCAGTACGTC. As protein: CASSLAGQGYEQYV.